This is a list of T cell receptor beta chains from one sample in a study of control samples from healthy donors and cancer patients. The method was immunoSEQ multiplex PCR; TCRdb's version includes in-frame clones alone and lacks a portion of them. Here the sample spans around 110,000 clones, 80% to 90% being singletons. Sequences were obtained from PBMCs. The receptor source for this set is a woman in her fifties or sixties with colorectal cancer. Each CDR3 is given with its conserved first and last residue. D genes are given only for firm matches. Size values are once, few and many counts, or a class for expanded clones, and some rows have none.

CDR3,DNA,D,size,V,J
CASSGLLASSGETQYF,TGTGCCAGTAGTGGCCTACTAGCGTCATCGGGAGAGACCCAGTACTTC,TRBD2,-,TRBV19,TRBJ2-5
CASSLHTGTGNGAFF,TGTGCCAGCAGCTTACACACCGGGACAGGTAATGGAGCTTTCTTT,TRBD1,-,TRBV5-5,TRBJ1-1
CASSLTGWGTEAFF,TGTGCCAGCAGTCTAACAGGGTGGGGCACTGAAGCTTTCTTT,-,-,TRBV2,TRBJ1-1
CAISESSDSLRDTQYF,TGTGCCATCAGTGAGTCGAGCGATTCTTTACGAGATACGCAGTATTTT,-,-,TRBV10-3,TRBJ2-3
CASCARGSQETQYF,TGTGCCAGCTGCGCCCGGGGGAGCCAAGAGACCCAGTACTTC,-,once,TRBV5-6,TRBJ2-5
CSALQETQYF,TGCAGTGCCCTCCAAGAGACCCAGTACTTC,-,-,TRBV20-1,TRBJ2-5
CASSSGGGLGGYTF,TGTGCCAGCAGTTCTGGAGGGGGCCTGGGTGGCTACACCTTC,TRBD1,-,TRBV6-2/TRBV6-3,TRBJ1-2
CASSQDVGLAGVHDTQYF,TGTGCCAGCAGCCAAGACGTCGGTCTAGCGGGGGTCCACGATACGCAGTATTTT,TRBD2,-,TRBV14,TRBJ2-3
CASSDAQGIGTEAFF,TGTGCCAGCAGTGACGCACAGGGAATAGGCACTGAAGCTTTCTTT,-,-,TRBV6-2/TRBV6-3,TRBJ1-1
CASSRDPDSPLHF,TGTGCCAGCAGCCGGGACCCGGATTCACCCCTCCACTTT,-,-,TRBV5-4,TRBJ1-6
CASMRGTNTGELFF,TGCGCCAGCATGAGGGGCACGAACACCGGGGAGCTGTTTTTT,-,-,TRBV5-1,TRBJ2-2
CASSPSSVGGDGYTF,TGTGCCAGCAGCCCCTCGAGCGTAGGCGGGGATGGCTACACCTTC,-,-,TRBV7-9,TRBJ1-2
CASSPGQSSYEQYF,TGTGCCAGCAGCCCCGGACAGAGCTCCTACGAGCAGTACTTC,-,-,TRBV9,TRBJ2-7
CASSQVPGGSYEQYF,TGTGCCAGCAGCCAAGTCCCAGGGGGATCCTACGAGCAGTACTTC,TRBD1,once,TRBV3-1/TRBV3-2,TRBJ2-7
CAIKLEGSTDTQYF,TGTGCCATTAAGTTAGAGGGGAGCACAGATACGCAGTATTTT,-,-,TRBV10-3,TRBJ2-3
CASSGRTGYGYTF,TGTGCCAGTAGTGGGAGGACGGGCTATGGCTACACCTTC,-,-,TRBV19,TRBJ1-2
CASSKSAGELFF,TGTGCCAGCAGCAAGTCGGCCGGGGAGCTGTTTTTT,-,-,TRBV6-2/TRBV6-3,TRBJ2-2
CASSLPRDAIQYF,TGCGCCAGCAGCTTGCCCCGGGACGCAATACAGTACTTC,-,-,TRBV5-1,TRBJ2-7
CASSPRGLEGEQFF,TGTGCCAGCTCACCAAGGGGACTAGAAGGTGAGCAGTTCTTC,TRBD2,-,TRBV18,TRBJ2-1
CASTPGVASDTQYF,TGTGCCAGCACCCCCGGGGTAGCCTCAGATACGCAGTATTTT,-,-,TRBV7-2,TRBJ2-3
CASSSHDFYGYTF,TGTGCCAGCAGCAGCCACGATTTCTATGGCTACACCTTC,-,once,TRBV5-4,TRBJ1-2
CASSRDLAEVYEQYF,TGCGCCAGCAGTCGTGACCTAGCGGAGGTCTACGAGCAGTACTTC,TRBD2,-,TRBV4-1,TRBJ2-7
CASSPRLAGYNEQFF,TGTGCCAGCAGCCCGCGACTAGCGGGTTACAATGAGCAGTTCTTC,TRBD2,-,TRBV7-2,TRBJ2-1